The T cell receptor (beta chain) under discussion was sequenced for a study of T cells in Graves' hyperthyroidism and ophthalmopathy. Regions amplified from RNA transcripts were the TCR beta CDR3 regions. An initial round of RT-PCR targeting the TCR CDR3 relied on the HTBI primer set. TCRdb used MiXCR to reprocess the multiplex PCR reads, holding one entry per CDR3 protein. The sample lists approximately 870,000 distinct CDR3 sequences, about 38% seen once, with 8.9% in the top ten. CDR1 is SQVTM, CDR2 ANQGSEA, per germline. CDR3 length: 13 amino acids. V was shortened by 2 bases and J by 4 bases, with 8 bases between the two germline ends. Uncontrolled infection, other autoimmune disease, pregnancy or lactation led to exclusion. Each diagnosis was grounded in clinical symptoms, serum thyroxine and TRAb, thyroid ultrasound, and orbital computed tomography. This clonotype came up many times.

The rearrangement uses TRBV29-1 and TRBJ2-2; possible D gene TRBD2, 5 bases. Sequencing used blood. The sequence was collected from a man between 18 and 29 years old with Graves' hyperthyroidism. CDR3 protein: CSVESGITGELFF. CDR3 bases: TGCAGCGTTGAATCCGGGATCACCGGGGAGCTGTTTTTT.